Below, 25 T cell receptor beta chains from the same sample are listed, as sequenced in a study of blood T cells in healthy people across ages. Using a J-beta primer mix together with a sample-barcoded 5' primer, a second PCR was run for roughly 7 to 11 cycles. Using its own MiXCR run on the 5' RACE reads, TCRdb lists one record per CDR3 protein. The table records some 1.4 million distinct CDR3 sequences, approximately 42% of them present only once. Material: blood. The receptor set was obtained from a woman under 30 in good health.

The V call is TRBV11-2, the J call TRBJ2-2, with 8 bases matching TRBD2. The junction had 10 bases not matched to a gene; V was cut back by 5 bases and J by 8 bases. Germline V gene sequence: CDR1 SGHAT, CDR2 FQNNGV. The CDR3 contains 15 residues. CDR3 nucleotides: TGTGCCAGCAGCCAACTGAATGAGCGGGAGGGGGAGCTGTTTTTT. Its protein product is CASSQLNEREGELFF.

This clonotype was picked up a small number of times. The genes are TRBV4-1 and TRBJ2-7, with TRBD1 matching 7 bases. Germline assignment: CDR1 MGHRA and CDR2 YSYEKL. The J segment lost 3 bases and the V segment lost 3 bases, leaving 5 bases of the junction unmatched. The CDR3 spans 14 residues. The CDR3 DNA is TGCGCCAGCAGCCAGGGGGACAGTATCTACGAGCAGTACTTC. Its protein is CASSQGDSIYEQYF.

The chain is built from TRBV7-8 and TRBJ2-5; weak D call: TRBD2 (6 bases). Between the trimmed V and J ends, which lost 5 bases and 11 bases, there was a span of 18 bases. Germline V gene sequence: CDR1 SGHVS, CDR2 FQNEAQ. This CDR3 is built from 13 residues. The CDR3 region has the DNA TGTGCCAGCAGCATTCAGAAGTGGGAGGAGCAGTACTTC. The encoded protein is CASSIQKWEEQYF.

The chain employs TRBV25-1 and TRBJ1-4, with D unclear. There are 14 residues in the CDR3. Germline CDR1 reads MGHDK; CDR2 reads SYGVNS. Trimming took 3 bases from V and 4 from J, leaving 9 bases between them. The CDR3 protein is CASSDQVLNEKLFF. The CDR3 DNA follows: TGTGCCAGCAGTGATCAGGTCCTTAATGAAAAACTGTTTTTT. Full variable domain (outside the CDR3, taken from reference TRBV25-1 and TRBJ1-4): EADIYQTPRYLVIGTGKKITLECSQTMGHDKMYWYQQDPGMELHLIHYSYGVNSTEKGDLSSESTVSRIRTEHFPLTLESARPSHTSQYLCASSDQVLNEKLFFGSGTQLSVL.

The chain uses TRBV18 and TRBJ2-1, with a possible D match to TRBD2 (6 bases). The length of the CDR3 is 15 residues. V was shortened by 5 bases and J by 0 bases, with 11 bases between the two germline ends. Germline CDR1 and CDR2: KGHSH and LQKENI. CDR3 in DNA: TGTGCCAGCTCAGCGCCGGGGGTCTCCTACAATGAGCAGTTCTTC. The encoded protein is CASSAPGVSYNEQFF.

The chain joins TRBV29-1 to TRBJ2-7; no clear D. There are 13 residues in the CDR3. Germline CDR1 reads SQVTM; CDR2 reads ANQGSEA. The ends were cut back, 1 base at V and 0 bases at J, with 7 bases in the middle. The DNA for the CDR3 is TGCAGCGTTGAAGCGGGCCCCTCCTACGAGCAGTACTTC. It is translated as CSVEAGPSYEQYF.

This clonotype has more than one count but fewer than ten. V is TRBV2 and J is TRBJ2-6, with D unresolved. The CDR3 totals 15 residues. V was cut by 5 bases and J by 0 bases, with 8 bases left in between. Germline loops: CDR1 SNHLY, CDR2 FYNNEI. CDR3 region: CASSPNRSGANVLTF. CDR3 bases: TGTGCCAGCAGTCCAAACCGCTCTGGGGCCAACGTCCTGACTTTC.

This clonotype has at least ten counts. The chain employs TRBV6-6 and TRBJ1-2; the D is unclear. CDR1 and CDR2 from the germline V gene are MNHNY and SVGAGI (reference sequence). With 5 bases removed from V and 8 bases from J, the gap between germline ends came to 15 bases. This CDR3 contains 13 residues. In nucleotides, the CDR3 is TGTGCCAGCAGTGCCATATCTATGTTCGGCTACACCTTC. Protein sequence: CASSAISMFGYTF.

The gene calls are TRBV20-1 and TRBJ2-7; possibly TRBD2 for D (5 bases). This CDR3 is built from 14 residues. CDR1 is DFQATT and CDR2 is SNEGSKA in the germline V gene (reference sequence). The germline V and J ends were trimmed by 2 bases and 6 bases, with 17 bases remaining between them. CDR3 nucleotides: TGCAGTGCTAGAACCCCGAACACGGGGTTCGAGCAGTACTTC. It codes for CSARTPNTGFEQYF.

This clonotype was detected only a few times. J is TRBJ1-2 and V is TRBV27; D might be TRBD1 (6 bases). This CDR3 region has 16 residues. Germline V gives CDR1 MNHEY, CDR2 SMNVEV (reference sequence). V was clipped by 10 bases and J by 3 bases, with 24 bases between them. The chain's CDR3 is CATAGEIGQYDYGYTF. DNA of the CDR3: TGTGCCACTGCGGGCGAGATAGGACAGTACGACTATGGCTACACCTTC.

The V call is TRBV3-1, the J call TRBJ2-3, with TRBD1 identical over 9 bases. Germline loops: CDR1 LGHDT, CDR2 YNNKEL (reference sequence). The J segment lost 7 bases and the V segment lost 1 base, leaving 6 bases of the junction unmatched. CDR3 length: 15 amino acids. The CDR3 bases are TGTGCCAGCAGCCAAGCGCCGGGACAGGGAAATACGCAGTATTTT. Its protein is CASSQAPGQGNTQYF.

The chain is built from TRBV11-2 and TRBJ2-7; the D is unclear. V was cut by 5 bases and J by 6 bases, with 20 bases left in between. CDR3 length: 15 amino acids. Germline CDR1 is SGHAT and CDR2 is FQNNGV. The CDR3 nucleotides are TGTGCCAGCAGCCCTCCGGGCCCCTATCCCCCCGAGCAGTACTTC. Translating it yields CASSPPGPYPPEQYF.

CDR3 in DNA: TGTGCCAGCAGTGAAGGGGGGTGGAGCACTGAAGCTTTCTTT. This sequence encodes CASSEGGWSTEAFF. The rearrangement uses TRBV2 and TRBJ1-1; possible D gene TRBD1, 5 bases. V was pared by 1 base and J by 4 bases, with 10 bases between. CDR1 is SNHLY and CDR2 is FYNNEI in the germline V gene. This CDR3 is 14 amino acids long.

Points on this clonotype: Mismatch with germline at one junction end may stem from a read error. The genes are TRBV6-6 and TRBJ1-2, with no clear D. CDR3 length equals 13 residues. In germline, CDR1 is MNHNY, CDR2 SVGAGI (reference sequence). CDR3 amino acids: CASSDSTLPGYTF. In nucleotides, the CDR3 is TGTGCCAGCAGTGACTCGACATTGCCGGGCTACACCTTC.

The J gene is TRBJ2-3, the V gene TRBV9; TRBD2 is a possible D gene (5 bases). CDR1 is SGDLS and CDR2 is YYNGEE in the germline V gene. The CDR3 extends over 16 amino acids. Between the trimmed V and J ends, which lost 0 bases and 0 bases, there was a span of 11 bases. Here the CDR3 reads CASSVVEGSSTDTQYF. CDR3 nucleotides: TGTGCCAGCAGCGTAGTAGAGGGATCTAGCACAGATACGCAGTATTTT.

The chain is built from TRBV20-1 and TRBJ2-3, with D possibly being TRBD2 (5 bases). V was trimmed by 6 bases and J by 1 base, leaving 11 bases between them. Germline CDR1 reads DFQATT; CDR2 reads SNEGSKA (reference sequence). This CDR3 contains 13 residues. CDR3 amino acids: CSAQWRGTDTQYF. CDR3 DNA: TGCAGTGCCCAGTGGCGGGGCACAGATACGCAGTATTTT.

The V gene is TRBV24-1, the J gene TRBJ2-3; 9 nucleotides match TRBD1. The germline gives CDR1 KGHDR, CDR2 SFDVKD. Losses at the gene ends were 7 bases for V and 4 bases for J; bases not matched to a gene: 8. This CDR3 is 15 amino acids long. The CDR3 loop is CATRMGQGGADTQYF. CDR3 in DNA: TGTGCCACCAGGATGGGACAGGGTGGGGCAGATACGCAGTATTTT.

The chain carries TRBV20-1 and TRBJ2-7; a weak D match, TRBD2 (6 bases). Per germline, CDR1 DFQATT and CDR2 SNEGSKA (reference sequence). The germline V and J ends were trimmed by 3 bases and 2 bases, with 17 bases remaining between them. This CDR3 is built from 15 residues. The CDR3 nucleotides read TGCAGTGCTAGGCGGGGCCCCGAAATCCCCTACGAGCAGTACTTC. It is translated as CSARRGPEIPYEQYF.

This clonotype has just a few counts. The chain recombines TRBV5-1 with TRBJ2-1; maybe TRBD2 (6 bases). V was trimmed by 3 bases and J by 6 bases, leaving 13 bases between them. This CDR3 is 14 amino acids long. CDR1 is SGHRS, CDR2 YFSETQ, per germline. CDR3 DNA: TGCGCCAGCAGCTGGGGGGAGGCCGTCAATGAGCAGTTCTTC. It translates to CASSWGEAVNEQFF.

The V call is TRBV20-1, the J call TRBJ1-2, with D tentatively TRBD1 (6 bases). V lost 6 bases to trimming and J lost 4 bases, with 18 bases between them. The germline V gene encodes CDR1 DFQATT and CDR2 SNEGSKA (reference sequence). The CDR3 is 14 amino acids. The CDR3 is CSAAGRQEIYGYTF. The CDR3 DNA is TGCAGTGCCGCGGGGAGACAGGAAATCTATGGCTACACCTTC.

The chain links TRBV28 to TRBJ1-2, with 7 bases aligning to TRBD1. Trimming removed 7 bases from V and 3 bases from J; junction bases left unmatched: 11. The V gene's germline CDR1 is MDHEN and CDR2 SYDVKM. The CDR3 covers 15 residues. The CDR3, as DNA: TGTGCCAGCATGGGCAGGGGGGTTCGGGACTATGGCTACACCTTC. This sequence encodes CASMGRGVRDYGYTF.

V usage is TRBV5-5 and J usage is TRBJ2-1; 7 bases line up with TRBD1. This CDR3 region has 15 residues. Per the germline V gene, CDR1 is SGHKS and CDR2 is YYEKEE (reference sequence). Trimming took 2 bases from V and 8 from J; bases not matched to a gene: 10. The CDR3 here is CASSLLDRVSDEQFF. The CDR3, as DNA: TGTGCCAGCAGCTTACTAGACAGGGTATCAGATGAGCAGTTCTTC.

A few counts support this clonotype. The chain carries TRBV4-1 and TRBJ1-5; D not certain. Germline CDR1 is MGHRA and CDR2 is YSYEKL. This CDR3 region has 13 residues. Trimming took off 3 bases at V and 7 bases at J, with 10 bases between the two ends. CDR3 loop: CASSQAIIQPQHF. The CDR3 bases are TGCGCCAGCAGCCAGGCTATTATACAGCCCCAGCATTTT.

This clonotype was found a few times. CDR3 protein: CASSYGDSRPSLHF. The CDR3 DNA reads TGTGCCAGCAGTTACGGGGACAGCCGACCATCCCTCCACTTT. The chain recombines TRBV6-2 or TRBV6-3 with TRBJ1-6, with 7 bases lining up with TRBD1. Germline values: CDR1 MNHEY, CDR2 SVGEGT. V dropped 2 bases and J dropped 14; count of bases not matched to a gene: 9. The CDR3 runs to 14 residues.

The chain has TRBV4-1 and TRBJ2-7; D is undetermined. The CDR3 consists of 13 residues. Germline CDR1 is MGHRA and CDR2 is YSYEKL. V was clipped by 5 bases and J by 3 bases, with 11 bases between them. As DNA, the CDR3 is TGCGCCAGCAGCGCCGGACGAGACTACGAGCAGTACTTC. This codes for CASSAGRDYEQYF.